This T cell receptor (beta chain) was profiled in a study of blood T cell repertoires in COVID-19. Study information: The analysed material was cDNA or gDNA that came from T cells, B-cell-depleted T cells, or PBMCs.

This CDR3 region has 15 residues. Germline V CDR1 and CDR2: SGHVS, FQNEAQ. J lost 6 bases, V lost 5 bases, and 6 bases had no gene match. Sequencing used immunoSEQ multiplex PCR; TCRdb keeps in-frame clones, though not all of them. The sample lists approximately 260,000 clones; 70% to 85% were seen once. V and J are TRBV7-8 and TRBJ1-5; 11 bases fit TRBD1. The sequenced material came from peripheral blood. This sequence was found in a woman older than 75 with acute or convalescent COVID-19. CDR3 DNA: TGTGCCAGCAGCCTCGGACAGGGGGCTAGTCAGCCCCAGCATTTT. As protein: CASSLGQGASQPQHF.